This T cell receptor (beta chain) was profiled in a study of early T cells in non-severe SARS-CoV-2 infection. Study details: With bulk RNA from unsorted whole blood as input, sequencing yielded unpaired chains.

In its sample, this clonotype was seen many times. V lost 3 bases, J lost 0 bases, and 6 bases lay in between. This CDR3 is 13 amino acids long. Germline CDR1 reads SGHDT; CDR2 reads YYEEEE. Unique molecular identifiers were attached to individual cDNA molecules. One entry per CDR3 protein results from TCRdb running MiXCR on the 5' RACE reads. Of some 40,000 distinct CDR3 sequences listed, 3% to 4% are singletons. The source is an adult who was a healthcare worker with PCR-confirmed SARS-CoV-2 infection or an uninfected control (not recorded which). V is TRBV5-6 and J is TRBJ1-1, with no clear D. What was sequenced was whole blood. The CDR3 is CASSSNMNTEAFF. For the CDR3, the DNA is TGTGCCAGCAGCTCCAACATGAACACTGAAGCTTTCTTT.